Listed below are T cell receptor beta chains from one sample, sequenced in a study of shared clonotypes between healthy human individuals. The assay was immunoSEQ multiplex PCR, and TCRdb's table has in-frame clones only and misses some. This table has more than 2,000,000 clones, over 85% appearing once. The sample consisted of naive CD4+ T cells from PBMCs. All receptors come from a young man in good health. Some clones in this sample may be carry-over from other donors' samples. Each CDR3 is given with its conserved first and last residue. The order of the fields is V gene, D gene, clone size, J gene, CDR3 DNA, CDR3 protein. D genes are given only for firm matches. Expanded clones are given a class, and other clones once, few, many or no size at all.

>TRBV28|TRBD1|.|TRBJ1-1
TGTGCCGCGACAGGGTGGGGTGAAGCTTTCTTT
CAATGWGEAFF
>TRBV5-8|TRBD2|once|TRBJ2-5
TGTGCCAGCAGCTTGTCAGGACTAGCGGCCCAAGAGACCCAGTACTTC
CASSLSGLAAQETQYF
>TRBV6-5|TRBD1|.|TRBJ2-7
TGTGCCAGCAGCAAGGGACAGGGGGGGACCTACGAGCAGTACTTC
CASSKGQGGTYEQYF
>TRBV19|.|.|TRBJ2-7
TGTGCCAGTAGTAGATCTCTAGGGACCTACGAGCAGTACTTC
CASSRSLGTYEQYF
>TRBV6-1|.|.|TRBJ2-1
TGTGCCAGCAGCCAGGGCCTCTACAATGAGCAGTTCTTC
CASSQGLYNEQFF
>TRBV15|.|.|TRBJ1-3
TGTGCCACCAGCAGAGACACCGGGGCCTCTGGAAACACCATATATTTT
CATSRDTGASGNTIYF
>TRBV6-5|.|.|TRBJ1-3
TGTGCCAGCAGAAGGGACGGAACTGGAAACACCATATATTTT
CASRRDGTGNTIYF
>TRBV6-1|TRBD2|.|TRBJ2-7
TGTGCCAGCAGGGGGACTAGCGGGAGGTACTCCGAGCAGTACTTC
CASRGTSGRYSEQYF
>TRBV6-5|.|.|TRBJ2-6
TGTGCCAGCAGTTACTCGTACTCTGGGGCCAACGTCCTGACTTTC
CASSYSYSGANVLTF
>TRBV2|.|.|TRBJ1-5
TGTGCCAGCAGCCGCACCGATCAGCCCCAGCATTTT
CASSRTDQPQHF
>TRBV6-6|.|.|TRBJ2-7
TGTGCCAGCACTCAAGAGGGGGGGGTCTCCTACGAGCAGTACTTC
CASTQEGGVSYEQYF
>TRBV2|TRBD2|.|TRBJ2-5
TGTGCCAGCAGTGAAGCGGCGGGAGTCGGGGAGACCCAGTACTTC
CASSEAAGVGETQYF
>TRBV29-1|.|.|TRBJ2-2
TGCAGCGTGCGGGACCCCTGGGGCACCGGGGAGCTGTTTTTT
CSVRDPWGTGELFF
>TRBV7-9|.|.|TRBJ2-7
TGTGCCAGCAGCTTATCCGTAGCCTACGAGCAGTACTTC
CASSLSVAYEQYF
>TRBV7-9|.|.|TRBJ1-3
TGTGCCAGCAGCTTAGGACTCTCTGGAAACACCATATATTTT
CASSLGLSGNTIYF
>TRBV28|.|.|TRBJ2-3
TGTGCCAGCAGTTTAGATATTGTGGCGGGACTCACAGATACGCAGTATTTT
CASSLDIVAGLTDTQYF
>TRBV10-3|.|.|TRBJ2-3
TGTGCCATCAGTGAGACCTCGACTAGCACAGATACGCAGTATTTT
CAISETSTSTDTQYF
>TRBV5-4|.|.|TRBJ2-2
TGTGCCACCTACCTCAGGGGTGCGACCGGGGAGCTGTTTTTT
CATYLRGATGELFF
>TRBV7-7|.|.|TRBJ2-5
TGTGCCAGCAGCTTTGGATCCGGAGCACAAGAGACCCAGTACTTC
CASSFGSGAQETQYF
>TRBV15|.|.|TRBJ2-4
TGTGCCACCAGCAGTCCCACGCCTTTGGGGACACATTCCAAAAACATTCAGTACTTC
CATSSPTPLGTHSKNIQYF
>TRBV27|.|.|TRBJ2-1
TGTGCCAGCAGTCGTCGGAGGGCCCTCGGCAATGAGCAGTTCTTC
CASSRRRALGNEQFF
>TRBV7-2|.|.|TRBJ1-1
TGTGCCAGCAGCTTACTGGGGGCGCCCACTGAAGCTTTCTTT
CASSLLGAPTEAFF
>TRBV23-1|.|.|TRBJ2-5
TGCGCCAGCAGTCAAACAGGGACGGACGAAGAGACCCAGTACTTC
CASSQTGTDEETQYF